This TCR beta chain is drawn from a study of blood T cell repertoires in COVID-19. About the research overall: COVID-19 samples, acute and convalescent, were from the United States, Italy and Spain.

The repertoire was sequenced with immunoSEQ multiplex PCR; TCRdb's copy has only in-frame clones and lacks some. The sample contains over 600,000 clones, about nine tenths of which appear only once. The CDR3 contains 11 residues. The germline V gene has CDR1 SGHTA and CDR2 FQGNSA. V was trimmed by 5 bases and J by 7 bases, leaving 5 bases between them. Sequenced input: peripheral blood. The chain has TRBV7-2 and TRBJ1-4; no clear D. The sequence derives from a woman between 18 and 29 years old with acute or convalescent COVID-19. CDR3 DNA: TGTGCCAGCAGCCATAGTGAAAAACTGTTTTTT. The encoded protein is CASSHSEKLFF.